This entry lists 2 T cell receptor beta chains sequenced from one sample in a study of response to subunit inactivated influenza vaccine. MiXCR, run by TCRdb on the RT-PCR reads, gives a single entry per CDR3 protein. The sample consists of around 790,000 distinct CDR3 sequences, 21% of them appearing once. Specimen: PBMCs from blood, collected 5 days after vaccination. These receptors all come from a man in his forties or fifties who received an inactivated influenza vaccine.

The table lists this clonotype with a few counts. The rearrangement uses TRBV10-3 and TRBJ2-5; D perhaps matches TRBD2 (5 bases). Germline V CDR1 and CDR2: ENHRY, SYGVKD. CDR3 size: 13 residues. V was pared by 6 bases and J by 4 bases, with 12 bases between. CDR3 sequence: CAIRGQAGETQYF. CDR3 nucleotides: TGTGCCATCAGAGGCCAGGCGGGAGAGACCCAGTACTTC.

The genes are TRBV12-3 or TRBV12-4 and TRBJ2-1; 9 bases map to TRBD1. Trimming cost V 5 bases and J 3 bases; bases outside gene matches: 2. This CDR3 region has 14 residues. The CDR3 DNA reads as TGTGCCAGCAGTACAGGGGGCGACTACAATGAGCAGTTCTTC. It encodes CASSTGGDYNEQFF.